These 5 T cell receptor beta chains originate from one sample sequenced in a study of CXCR3 chemokines and chemotherapy response in bladder cancer. In TCRdb, the PCR reads were re-called with MiXCR into one record per CDR3 protein. The data contain about 1,100 distinct CDR3 sequences, around 17% of them singletons. Sampling was carried out from a patient whose treatment included neoadjuvant chemotherapy. These receptor sequences come from a human donor with bladder cancer that responded to neoadjuvant chemotherapy.

This clonotype ranks as medium-sized. V gene TRBV19 combines with J gene TRBJ2-2; 7 nucleotides match TRBD1. CDR3 length: 17 residues. The germline V gene encodes CDR1 LNHDA and CDR2 SQIVND (reference sequence). V shed 8 bases, J shed 0 bases, and the junction held 12 bases outside the gene matches. The CDR3: CASRQGRGSANTGELFF. The CDR3 DNA follows: TGTGCCAGTCGACAGGGAAGAGGGTCCGCGAACACCGGGGAGCTGTTTTTT.

This clonotype was detected ten times or more. This chain uses TRBV20-1 with TRBJ2-3, with 13 bases identical to TRBD2. In germline, CDR1 is DFQATT, CDR2 SNEGSKA (reference sequence). The CDR3 runs 14 residues. V trimming: 6 bases; J trimming: 5 bases; junction bases outside the gene matches: 5. The CDR3 loop is CSARLAGGQDTQYF. The CDR3 DNA follows: TGCAGTGCCAGACTAGCGGGAGGCCAAGATACGCAGTATTTT.

Relative to its sample, this clonotype is medium-sized. The chain employs TRBV18 and TRBJ2-1, with 8 bases that match TRBD2. The CDR3 has 17 residues. From germline, CDR1 is KGHSH and CDR2 LQKENI. The V gene end was trimmed by 3 bases and the J gene end by 8 bases; junction bases not matched to a gene: 15. CDR3: CASSPESGRKGRDEQFF. The CDR3 DNA follows: TGTGCCAGCTCACCTGAGAGCGGGAGAAAGGGGCGGGATGAGCAGTTCTTC.

This clonotype ranks as medium-sized. The rearrangement links TRBV7-9 to TRBJ1-1; the D gene is possibly TRBD1 (5 bases). V lost 8 bases and J 6 bases, leaving 13 bases between the germline ends. The CDR3 has 12 residues. Germline values: CDR1 SEHNR, CDR2 FQNEAQ (reference sequence). In DNA, the CDR3 is TGTGCCAGCTTCTCAGGGCCCCCTGAAGCTTTCTTT. Translating gives CASFSGPPEAFF. The whole variable domain, filled in from reference TRBV7-9 and TRBJ1-1, reads DTGVSQNPRHKITKRGQNVTFRCDPISEHNRLYWYRQTLGQGPEFLTYFQNEAQLEKSRLLSDRFSAERPKGSFSTLEIQRTEQGDSAMYLCASFSGPPEAFFGQGTRLTVV.

This clonotype is medium-sized. The chain joins TRBV12-3 or TRBV12-4 to TRBJ1-2, with 7 positions matching TRBD1. The trim removed 7 bases at V and 4 bases at J, leaving 9 bases unmatched. The CDR3 covers 14 residues. The chain's CDR3 is CASIIQGGFYGYTF. In DNA form, the CDR3 reads TGTGCCAGCATAATTCAGGGGGGGTTCTATGGCTACACCTTC.